This TCR beta chain comes out of a study of cytomegalovirus exposure and HLA in healthy donors. Overall study results and limits: Analysis was carried out at a later point, and it linked a missense DCLRE1C variant to TCR beta V- and J-gene trimming.

At the time of sampling, donors were nominally healthy, though unrecorded immune exposures were likely. V was clipped by 6 bases and J by 6 bases; unmatched bases: 10. Germline loops: CDR1 MNHEY, CDR2 SMNVEV (reference sequence). The CDR3 covers 14 residues. Note on this clone: The antigen remains undetermined.

The PCR was carried out with 60 Vbeta primers and 13 Jbeta primers. Libraries were prepared by immunoSEQ multiplex PCR; TCRdb keeps only in-frame clonotypes and omits some of them. The table records about 100,000 clones, around four fifths of them present only once. This TCR was recovered from a man between 25 and 39 years old in good health and CMV-seronegative. Source material: PBMCs. The V and J genes are TRBV27 and TRBJ1-2; 7 nucleotides align to TRBD1. Here the CDR3 DNA reads TGTGCCAGCAGAACATTCGACAGGGCGGATGGCTACACCTTC. This encodes CASRTFDRADGYTF.